This entry features one TCR beta chain sequence. The antigen is undetermined. CDR1 and CDR2 (germline): SGHDN, FVKESK. The CDR3 has 11 amino acids. Trimming cost V 1 base and J 8 bases, with 5 bases left between them. The method was immunoSEQ multiplex PCR; TCRdb's version includes in-frame clones alone and lacks a portion of them. The table shows approximately 99,000 clones, with about 85% occurring only once. The data belong to a study of cytomegalovirus exposure and HLA in healthy donors. Study context: The 120 or so validation repertoires were produced on the same platform as the 720 or so repertoires of the first cohort. This was reported in a later analysis. Notes on the study in general: A list of around 150 TCR beta chains associated with cytomegalovirus was given. The classifier, whose performance was assessed in both the original and validation cohorts, reportedly diagnosed cytomegalovirus status with high specificity and sensitivity.

A roughly 120-subject validation cohort, separate from the 666-subject first cohort, supplied the donors. This rearrangement joins TRBV14 to TRBJ1-1; D gene unclear. The clonotype originates from a woman in her late teens or twenties in good health and CMV-seronegative. Sequenced sample: PBMCs. The CDR3 loop reads CASSQGREAFF. CDR3 nucleotides: TGTGCCAGCAGCCAAGGGAGGGAAGCTTTCTTT.